A selection of T cell receptor beta chains follows, all from one sample in a study of blood T cell repertoires in COVID-19. Measured with immunoSEQ multiplex PCR; TCRdb has only the in-frame clones, and not every one. The table has 300,000 to 400,000 clones, 80% to 90% seen once; the top ten hold about 6%. The sample taken for sequencing was peripheral blood. The receptors come from a woman aged 50 to 60 with COVID-19, enrolled during active disease. The CDR3 runs from the conserved cysteine through the conserved F or W. The order of the fields is clone size, V gene, D gene, J gene, CDR3 protein, CDR3 DNA. D genes are given only for firm matches. The listing skips clone size in some rows; elsewhere it reads once, few, many or a size class.

size: few; V: TRBV6-5; D: .; J: TRBJ1-4; CDR3: CASSTGGRGEKLFF; DNA: TGTGCCAGCAGTACCGGGGGGCGCGGTGAAAAACTGTTTTTT
size: .; V: TRBV23-1; D: TRBD2; J: TRBJ2-3; CDR3: CASAQTPGLAGGWVADTQYF; DNA: TGCGCCAGCGCTCAAACACCGGGACTAGCGGGAGGTTGGGTCGCAGATACGCAGTATTTT
size: .; V: TRBV9; D: .; J: TRBJ2-2; CDR3: CASSVRGQPNTGELFF; DNA: TGTGCCAGCAGCGTGAGAGGTCAGCCTAACACCGGGGAGCTGTTTTTT
size: few; V: TRBV2; D: TRBD1; J: TRBJ2-5; CDR3: CASTPSDRDETQYF; DNA: TGTGCCAGTACACCCTCGGACAGGGATGAGACCCAGTACTTC
size: .; V: TRBV30; D: .; J: TRBJ1-3; CDR3: CAWSRPGRPGNTIYF; DNA: TGTGCCTGGAGTCGTCCCGGGAGGCCTGGAAACACCATATATTTT
size: .; V: TRBV11-2; D: TRBD2; J: TRBJ2-7; CDR3: CASSLEIPGLAGATRYEQYF; DNA: TGTGCCAGCAGCTTAGAAATCCCGGGACTAGCGGGAGCAACAAGGTACGAGCAGTACTTC
size: .; V: TRBV11-2; D: .; J: TRBJ1-3; CDR3: CASSSLDTVPYSGNTIYF; DNA: TGTGCCAGCAGCTCTCTCGACACGGTCCCCTACTCTGGAAACACCATATATTTT
size: once; V: TRBV9; D: TRBD1; J: TRBJ2-5; CDR3: CASNGRKGARETQYF; DNA: TGTGCCAGCAACGGACGTAAGGGGGCTAGGGAGACCCAGTACTTC
size: .; V: TRBV4-3; D: TRBD1; J: TRBJ1-2; CDR3: CASSQDRDRGRHTF; DNA: TGCGCCAGCAGCCAAGATCGGGACAGGGGGCGCCACACCTTC
size: .; V: TRBV18; D: .; J: TRBJ1-1; CDR3: CASSPREEMSNTEAFF; DNA: TGTGCCAGCTCACCCAGGGAGGAGATGTCGAACACTGAAGCTTTCTTT
size: .; V: TRBV11-3; D: TRBD1; J: TRBJ1-3; CDR3: CASSHRGAGNTIYF; DNA: TGTGCCAGCAGCCACAGGGGGGCTGGAAACACCATATATTTT
size: .; V: TRBV12-3/TRBV12-4; D: .; J: TRBJ2-7; CDR3: CASSLRSRYEQYF; DNA: TGTGCCAGCAGTTTGAGGAGTAGATACGAGCAGTACTTC
size: .; V: TRBV7-2; D: TRBD1; J: TRBJ2-2; CDR3: CASSPKGQGVRTGELFF; DNA: TGTGCCAGCAGCCCGAAGGGACAGGGGGTCAGAACCGGGGAGCTGTTTTTT
size: .; V: TRBV6-5; D: .; J: TRBJ2-1; CDR3: CASSYLISSYNEQFF; DNA: TGTGCCAGCAGTTACTTAATCAGCTCCTACAATGAGCAGTTCTTC
size: .; V: TRBV7-9; D: .; J: TRBJ2-5; CDR3: CASSPGVQETQYF; DNA: TGTGCCAGCAGCCCCGGGGTCCAAGAGACCCAGTACTTC
size: .; V: TRBV5-1; D: TRBD1; J: TRBJ2-5; CDR3: CASSLLGTGGVLYQETQYF; DNA: TGCGCCAGCAGCTTGCTCGGGACAGGGGGCGTGTTGTACCAAGAGACCCAGTACTTC
size: .; V: TRBV19; D: .; J: TRBJ2-7; CDR3: CASSLDTSYEQYF; DNA: TGTGCCAGTAGTCTGGACACTTCCTACGAGCAGTACTTC
size: .; V: TRBV7-9; D: TRBD1; J: TRBJ1-1; CDR3: CASSPQTGGRNTEAFF; DNA: TGTGCCAGCAGCCCCCAGACAGGGGGAAGGAACACTGAAGCTTTCTTT
size: .; V: TRBV7-2; D: TRBD1; J: TRBJ2-2; CDR3: CASSSDRGLRELFF; DNA: TGTGCCAGCAGCTCGGACAGGGGGCTCAGGGAGCTGTTTTTT
size: .; V: TRBV18; D: TRBD1; J: TRBJ1-1; CDR3: CASSYQGQEEAFF; DNA: TGTGCCAGCTCATACCAAGGACAGGAGGAAGCTTTCTTT
size: .; V: TRBV2; D: .; J: TRBJ1-5; CDR3: CASSEPGQGRNQPQHF; DNA: TGTGCCAGCAGTGAACCAGGGCAAGGGCGCAATCAGCCCCAGCATTTT
size: .; V: TRBV7-9; D: .; J: TRBJ2-4; CDR3: CASSLAGGSKNIQYF; DNA: TGTGCCAGCAGCTTAGCCGGCGGGTCCAAAAACATTCAGTACTTC
size: .; V: TRBV19; D: .; J: TRBJ2-2; CDR3: CASSKRTRENTGELFF; DNA: TGTGCCAGTAGTAAACGAACCCGGGAGAACACCGGGGAGCTGTTTTTT
size: .; V: TRBV27; D: TRBD1; J: TRBJ2-7; CDR3: CASNPGQGNYEQYF; DNA: TGTGCCAGCAATCCGGGACAGGGGAACTACGAGCAGTACTTC
size: .; V: TRBV30; D: TRBD1; J: TRBJ2-5; CDR3: CAWSPQGETQYF; DNA: TGTGCCTGGAGTCCACAGGGGGAGACCCAGTACTTC
size: .; V: TRBV6-5; D: .; J: TRBJ2-3; CDR3: CASRVTSGSTDTQYF; DNA: TGTGCCAGCAGAGTCACTAGTGGGAGCACAGATACGCAGTATTTT
size: .; V: TRBV4-1; D: TRBD2; J: TRBJ2-1; CDR3: CASSQVGLAGNNEQFF; DNA: TGCGCCAGCAGCCAAGTGGGACTAGCGGGTAATAATGAGCAGTTCTTC
size: .; V: TRBV19; D: TRBD1; J: TRBJ2-2; CDR3: CASRGQGNTGELFF; DNA: TGTGCCAGTCGGGGACAGGGTAACACCGGGGAGCTGTTTTTT
size: .; V: TRBV29-1; D: .; J: TRBJ2-1; CDR3: CSVAHGGAYNEQFF; DNA: TGCAGCGTTGCCCATGGGGGCGCCTACAATGAGCAGTTCTTC
size: .; V: TRBV6-2/TRBV6-3; D: TRBD2; J: TRBJ2-1; CDR3: CASSVTSGRARPVF; DNA: TGTGCCAGCAGTGTTACTAGCGGGAGGGCTCGTCCTGTCTTC
size: .; V: TRBV7-9; D: TRBD1; J: TRBJ1-2; CDR3: CASSLSYTGAYGYTF; DNA: TGTGCCAGCAGCCTAAGCTACACAGGGGCCTATGGCTACACCTTC
size: .; V: TRBV10-2; D: TRBD1; J: TRBJ2-5; CDR3: CASRTGGSLGTQYF; DNA: TGCGCCAGCAGAACAGGGGGTTCGCTGGGGACCCAGTACTTC
size: .; V: TRBV7-3; D: .; J: TRBJ2-1; CDR3: CASSLTRGTNEQFF; DNA: TGTGCCAGCAGCTTAACGCGGGGCACCAATGAGCAGTTCTTC
size: .; V: TRBV6-5; D: .; J: TRBJ1-4; CDR3: CASSYSRTTNEKLFF; DNA: TGTGCCAGCAGTTACAGCAGGACAACTAATGAAAAACTGTTTTTT
size: once; V: TRBV3-1/TRBV3-2; D: .; J: TRBJ2-2; CDR3: CASRKMGGGTGELFF; DNA: TGTGCCAGCAGAAAAATGGGGGGAGGCACCGGGGAGCTGTTTTTT
size: .; V: TRBV5-1; D: .; J: TRBJ1-6; CDR3: CASSLSVVVNSPLHF; DNA: TGCGCCAGCAGCTTGAGCGTAGTTGTCAATTCACCCCTCCACTTT
size: .; V: TRBV5-6; D: .; J: TRBJ1-6; CDR3: CASTLGGSPLHF; DNA: TGTGCCAGCACCCTGGGGGGTTCACCCCTCCACTTT
size: .; V: TRBV3-1/TRBV3-2; D: .; J: TRBJ1-6; CDR3: CASSQEGGAGNNSPLHF; DNA: TGTGCCAGCAGCCAAGAGGGGGGGGCGGGGAATAATTCACCCCTCCACTTT
size: .; V: TRBV2; D: TRBD1; J: TRBJ1-2; CDR3: CASPNLGQGALNYGYTF; DNA: TGTGCCAGCCCGAATCTGGGACAGGGGGCCCTCAACTATGGCTACACCTTC
size: .; V: TRBV9; D: .; J: TRBJ2-1; CDR3: CASSVVAGLEQFF; DNA: TGTGCCAGCAGCGTAGTGGCAGGACTTGAGCAGTTCTTC
size: few; V: TRBV29-1; D: .; J: TRBJ1-2; CDR3: CSVGRGGYGYTF; DNA: TGCAGCGTTGGTAGAGGGGGATATGGCTACACCTTC
size: few; V: TRBV6-6; D: TRBD1; J: TRBJ2-7; CDR3: CASRLGQGKLEQYF; DNA: TGTGCCAGCAGGCTGGGACAGGGAAAGCTCGAGCAGTACTTC
size: .; V: TRBV20-1; D: .; J: TRBJ2-7; CDR3: CSAVHSGEQYF; DNA: TGCAGTGCTGTTCACAGCGGCGAGCAGTACTTC
size: .; V: TRBV19; D: TRBD1; J: TRBJ1-1; CDR3: CASSAGTAEAFF; DNA: TGTGCCAGTAGTGCCGGGACAGCTGAAGCTTTCTTT
size: .; V: TRBV19; D: TRBD2; J: TRBJ2-7; CDR3: CASQAGGRGYEQYF; DNA: TGTGCCAGTCAAGCGGGAGGTAGGGGCTACGAGCAGTACTTC
size: once; V: TRBV3-1/TRBV3-2; D: .; J: TRBJ1-1; CDR3: CASSRGRLNTEAFF; DNA: TGTGCCAGCAGCCGAGGCAGATTGAACACTGAAGCTTTCTTT
size: once; V: TRBV5-6; D: .; J: TRBJ1-5; CDR3: CASSLGWGDQPQHF; DNA: TGTGCCAGCAGCTTGGGGTGGGGGGATCAGCCCCAGCATTTT
size: .; V: TRBV24-1; D: TRBD2; J: TRBJ2-7; CDR3: CATSDYPFTSVHSYEQYF; DNA: TGTGCCACCAGTGATTACCCCTTCACTAGCGTTCATTCCTACGAGCAGTACTTC
size: .; V: TRBV18; D: TRBD1; J: TRBJ2-1; CDR3: CASSPGTANEQFF; DNA: TGTGCCAGCTCGCCCGGGACAGCGAATGAGCAGTTCTTC
size: .; V: TRBV18; D: .; J: TRBJ1-1; CDR3: CASSPTGADGGAFF; DNA: TGTGCCAGCTCCCCTACTGGGGCAGACGGTGGGGCTTTCTTT
size: .; V: TRBV5-1; D: TRBD2; J: TRBJ2-4; CDR3: CASSAGLAGGPKNIQYF; DNA: TGCGCCAGCAGCGCAGGACTAGCGGGAGGGCCGAAAAACATTCAGTACTTC
size: .; V: TRBV27; D: .; J: TRBJ2-4; CDR3: CASSLEGGGNIQYF; DNA: TGTGCCAGCAGTCTAGAGGGGGGGGGAAACATTCAGTACTTC
size: .; V: TRBV5-8; D: .; J: TRBJ2-7; CDR3: CASRAGFSSYEQYF; DNA: TGTGCCAGCAGGGCGGGATTCAGCTCCTACGAGCAGTACTTC
size: .; V: TRBV13; D: .; J: TRBJ1-2; CDR3: CASSPGRGKYGYTF; DNA: TGTGCCAGCAGTCCGGGACGGGGGAAATATGGCTACACCTTC
size: few; V: TRBV7-9; D: .; J: TRBJ1-6; CDR3: CAGGPTYNSPLHF; DNA: TGTGCCGGCGGTCCTACCTATAATTCACCCCTCCACTTT
size: .; V: TRBV24-1; D: .; J: TRBJ1-5; CDR3: CATSLGGSNQPQHF; DNA: TGTGCCACCAGCTTGGGGGGGAGCAATCAGCCCCAGCATTTT
size: once; V: TRBV9; D: .; J: TRBJ2-7; CDR3: CASSVVPRVSGEQYF; DNA: TGTGCCAGCAGCGTAGTTCCCAGGGTTAGTGGGGAGCAGTACTTC
size: .; V: TRBV6-5; D: .; J: TRBJ2-1; CDR3: CASSRGGKQFF; DNA: TGTGCCAGCAGCCGCGGGGGCAAGCAGTTCTTC
size: .; V: TRBV3-1/TRBV3-2; D: .; J: TRBJ2-3; CDR3: CASSQARTGTDTQYF; DNA: TGTGCCAGCAGCCAAGCTCGGACTGGGACAGATACGCAGTATTTT